This T cell receptor beta chain was sequenced during a study of identical twins. Study findings and constraints: Cord blood beta clonotypes that were abundant carried fewer insertions, and memory repertoires showed no such trend. Analyses of zero insertions could be partly confounded by invariant MAIT and iNKT cells.

One entry per CDR3 protein, called by TCRdb with MiXCR from the 5' RACE reads. The sample lists approximately 230,000 distinct CDR3 sequences; 5.5% to 7.5% were seen once. This clonotype was recorded at least ten times. The antigen remains undetermined. This CDR3 is 17 amino acids long. Germline CDR1 is DFQATT and CDR2 is SNEGSKA (reference sequence). Between the trimmed V and J ends, which lost 7 bases and 4 bases, there was a span of 27 bases. The same sample was also used in a study of T cells expressing NK-cell markers.

Sequences were obtained from CD8+ T cells sorted from blood. This clonotype was obtained from a woman younger than 30 in good health. J is TRBJ2-3 and V is TRBV20-1; D may be TRBD1 or TRBD2 (6 bases each). CDR3 DNA: TGCAGTGTAAAGTCTCAAAAGGGGGACTGGCAAGCAGATACGCAGTATTTT. This gives the protein CSVKSQKGDWQADTQYF.